A single sample is the source of the 18 T cell receptor beta chains below, sequenced in a study of CD8 T cells in ankylosing spondylitis. Findings of the study overall: What seemed typical of ankylosing spondylitis blood was a TCR beta motif built from about 8 highly homologous variants.

Their antigens are not known. TCRdb re-analysed the 5' RACE reads in MiXCR, keeping a single row per CDR3 protein. This repertoire shows roughly 670,000 distinct CDR3 sequences, roughly 19% found once; its top ten account for 15% to 20%. The specimen sequenced was blood, either unsorted or a sorted T cell fraction (not recorded which). The source is a male donor with ankylosing spondylitis.

This clonotype has only a few counts. The chain couples TRBV15 to TRBJ1-4; 8 nucleotides align to TRBD1. The germline gives CDR1 LNHNV, CDR2 YYDKDF (reference sequence). The V segment lost 6 bases and the J segment 8 bases; nucleotides outside the gene matches: 5. The CDR3 is made up of 13 amino acids. CDR3 loop: CATRDRVGEKLFF. In nucleotides, the CDR3 is TGTGCCACCAGGGACAGGGTGGGAGAAAAACTGTTTTTT.

The CDR3 is CAISEETTHSIYEQYF. For the CDR3, the DNA is TGTGCCATCAGTGAGGAGACGACCCACTCCATCTACGAGCAGTACTTC. The chain links TRBV10-3 to TRBJ2-7; D call uncertain. The germline V gene encodes CDR1 ENHRY and CDR2 SYGVKD. V dropped 2 bases and J dropped 3 bases, with 17 bases sitting between them. The CDR3 length is 16 residues.

J is TRBJ2-1 and V is TRBV4-2, with 9 bases fitting TRBD2. Trimming cost V 0 bases and J 8 bases; bases outside gene matches: 8. The CDR3 runs 16 residues. Per germline, CDR1 LGHNA and CDR2 YNFKEQ. CDR3: CASSQDEGSGGYEQFF. The DNA of the CDR3 is TGTGCCAGCAGCCAAGATGAGGGTAGCGGGGGCTATGAGCAGTTCTTC.

This clonotype has just a few counts. This chain uses TRBV7-9 with TRBJ1-2, with TRBD1 as a possible D gene (5 bases). The CDR3 spans 13 residues. Germline V gene sequence: CDR1 SEHNR, CDR2 FQNEAQ (reference sequence). Trimming took 6 bases from V and 3 from J, leaving 11 bases between them. DNA for the CDR3: TGTGCCAGCAGTATACGAGGGGACTATGGCTACACCTTC. Amino acid sequence: CASSIRGDYGYTF.

V is TRBV3-1 and J is TRBJ2-3, with 8 bases aligning to TRBD2. V shed 5 bases, J shed 4 bases, and the junction held 8 bases outside the gene matches. CDR1 is LGHDT and CDR2 is YNNKEL in the germline V gene (reference sequence). The CDR3 length is 15 residues. The CDR3 sequence: CASSSRTSSSDTQYF. The CDR3 bases are TGTGCCAGCAGCTCTAGGACTAGCTCGTCAGATACGCAGTATTTT.

There are a few counts of this clonotype. This chain joins TRBV24-1 and TRBJ2-1; the match to TRBD2 covers 12 bases. The trim removed 4 bases at V and 9 bases at J, leaving 18 bases unmatched. The length of the CDR3 is 19 residues. Per the germline V gene, CDR1 is KGHDR and CDR2 is SFDVKD. CDR3 DNA sequence: TGTGCCACCAGTGACCGAGGACTAGCGGGACCCAAACTAAGTGGTGAGCAGTTCTTC. Translating it yields CATSDRGLAGPKLSGEQFF.

This clonotype was seen only a few times. This chain connects TRBV20-1 to TRBJ1-1, with 9 nucleotides matching TRBD1. Germline V gene sequence: CDR1 DFQATT, CDR2 SNEGSKA (reference sequence). The CDR3 is made up of 14 amino acids. V trimming: 6 bases; J trimming: 3 bases; junction bases outside the gene matches: 8. The chain's CDR3 is CSAKTGGMDTEAFF. The CDR3 DNA reads TGCAGTGCAAAGACAGGGGGTATGGACACTGAAGCTTTCTTT.

The V and J genes are TRBV9 and TRBJ2-1, with 8 nucleotides matching TRBD2. Germline V CDR1 and CDR2: SGDLS, YYNGEE. V dropped 4 bases and J dropped 7; count of bases not matched to a gene: 10. This CDR3 contains 15 residues. The CDR3 protein is CASSLGGAKVNEQFF. CDR3 nucleotide sequence: TGTGCCAGCAGCCTCGGGGGGGCCAAAGTAAATGAGCAGTTCTTC.

The table lists this clonotype with a few counts. The chain carries TRBV6-5 and TRBJ1-1; perhaps TRBD1 as D (5 bases). Germline values: CDR1 MNHEY, CDR2 SVGAGI. The CDR3 loop spans 16 amino acids. The germline V and J ends were trimmed by 4 bases and 4 bases, with 19 bases remaining between them. DNA of the CDR3: TGTGCCAGCAGTTCGGGCATTGGCGGGGGGGGCACTGAAGCTTTCTTT. Protein sequence: CASSSGIGGGGTEAFF.

The chain links TRBV29-1 to TRBJ2-1; D remains ambiguous. The V end was cut by 4 bases, the J end by 9 bases, with 10 bases between. The CDR3 runs to 11 residues. Germline V gene lookup returns CDR1 SQVTM and CDR2 ANQGSEA. CDR3 residues: CSVGVDVEQFF. CDR3 sequence (DNA): TGCAGCGTTGGGGTCGACGTTGAGCAGTTCTTC.

V and J are TRBV20-1 and TRBJ1-3; maybe TRBD1 (5 bases). Deletions cut 2 bases from V and 3 bases from J, with 14 bases between. CDR3 length: 15 amino acids. The germline gives CDR1 DFQATT, CDR2 SNEGSKA (reference sequence). CDR3 region: CSARFPQGNGNTIYF. Here the CDR3 DNA reads TGCAGTGCTAGATTCCCCCAGGGAAATGGAAACACCATATATTTT.

This rearrangement joins TRBV12-3 or TRBV12-4 to TRBJ2-3, with 9 nucleotides matching TRBD1. The CDR3 is 17 amino acids. V was clipped by 2 bases and J by 5 bases; unmatched bases: 11. CDR3 sequence (DNA): TGTGCCAGCAGTTTACCCCGAGGACAGGGGACGGGAGATACGCAGTATTTT. This encodes CASSLPRGQGTGDTQYF.

The V and J genes are TRBV20-1 and TRBJ2-1; D unresolved. With 5 bases removed from V and 4 bases from J, the gap between germline ends came to 6 bases. The CDR3 extends over 11 amino acids. Germline-derived CDR1 and CDR2 are DFQATT and SNEGSKA (reference sequence). The CDR3 region is CSALEYNEQFF. As DNA, the CDR3 is TGCAGTGCTCTCGAATACAATGAGCAGTTCTTC.

The table lists this clonotype with many counts. The V and J genes are TRBV27 and TRBJ1-1; D gene uncertain. Germline CDR1 and CDR2: MNHEY and SMNVEV (reference sequence). The CDR3 loop spans 12 amino acids. The CDR3 loop is CASGEMNTEAFF. Here the CDR3 DNA reads TGTGCTAGCGGGGAGATGAACACTGAAGCTTTCTTT.

The chain combines TRBV13 with TRBJ2-2; D unclear. Germline V gene sequence: CDR1 PRHDT, CDR2 FYEKMQ (reference sequence). The CDR3 runs to 17 residues. V lost 4 bases and J 3 bases, leaving 18 bases between the germline ends. The CDR3 nucleotides are TGTGCCAGCAGCTCGGTAGTGGGTCTTGCGGACACCGGGGAGCTGTTTTTT. Residues: CASSSVVGLADTGELFF.

This clonotype was detected a few times. This chain uses TRBV6-2 or TRBV6-3 with TRBJ2-3; the D gene could be TRBD1 or TRBD2 (5 bases each). The CDR3 length is 15 residues. Germline V gene data show CDR1 as MNHEY and CDR2 as SVGEGT. V dropped 6 bases and J dropped 6 bases, with 19 bases sitting between them. The CDR3 region is CASRPRGEIADTQYF. As DNA, the CDR3 is TGTGCCAGCAGACCGAGAGGGGAAATAGCGGATACGCAGTATTTT.

This clonotype was counted a few times. The V gene is TRBV3-1, the J gene TRBJ2-4; D is possibly TRBD1 (5 bases). The germline V and J ends were trimmed by 1 base and 0 bases, with 16 bases remaining between them. The CDR3 has 18 amino acids. The germline V gene encodes CDR1 LGHDT and CDR2 YNNKEL (reference sequence). The DNA of the CDR3 is TGTGCCAGCAGCCAAGGTCTCACAGGAGCCTTAGCCAAAAACATTCAGTACTTC. Translating it yields CASSQGLTGALAKNIQYF.

J is TRBJ2-7 and V is TRBV14, with D perhaps matching TRBD1 or TRBD2 (5 bases each). Trimming shortened V by 1 base and J by 4 bases, and 8 bases separated the two germline ends. There are 13 residues in the CDR3. Germline V lookup: CDR1 SGHDN, CDR2 FVKESK. This CDR3 is CASSQGGFYEQYF. For the CDR3, the DNA is TGTGCCAGCAGCCAAGGGGGGTTTTACGAGCAGTACTTC.